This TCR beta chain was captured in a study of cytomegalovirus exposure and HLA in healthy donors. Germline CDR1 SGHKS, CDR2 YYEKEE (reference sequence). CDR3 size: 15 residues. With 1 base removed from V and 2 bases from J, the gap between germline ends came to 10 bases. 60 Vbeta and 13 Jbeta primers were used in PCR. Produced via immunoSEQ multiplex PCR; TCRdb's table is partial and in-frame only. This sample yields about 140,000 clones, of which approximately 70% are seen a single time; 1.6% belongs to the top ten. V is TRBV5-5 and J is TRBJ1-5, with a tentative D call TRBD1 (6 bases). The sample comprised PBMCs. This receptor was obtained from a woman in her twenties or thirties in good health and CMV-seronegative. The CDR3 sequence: CASSLQGLGNQPQHF. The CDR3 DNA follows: TGTGCCAGCAGCTTGCAGGGGCTCGGCAATCAGCCCCAGCATTTT.